The sequence of this TCR beta chain was determined in a study of cytomegalovirus exposure and HLA in healthy donors. At the level of the study: Counted in an early data release were roughly 81 million unique TCRs from HLA-typed donors. There were several hundred genotyped donors. Of these, 75% to 85% fell in the genetic ancestry cluster associated with self-reported Caucasian donors.

As for this clone: Its antigen is not known.

Primers included in the PCR were 60 Vbeta and 13 Jbeta primers. Clones were sequenced by immunoSEQ multiplex PCR, and TCRdb holds only the in-frame ones, with some missing. The data contain 100,000 to 150,000 clones, 78% of them singletons. After removal of 6 bases from V and 0 bases from J, the junction contained 11 bases not matched to a gene. Germline CDR1 is MDHEN and CDR2 is SYDVKM. The CDR3 is 17 residues long. Study results and caveats: 87-base-pair reads could not separate some V segments, including TRBV6-2 and TRBV6-3. The study designated fewer than 200 TCR beta chains cytomegalovirus-associated.

The sequenced sample consisted of PBMCs. The source is a man in his forties in good health and CMV-seronegative. The V call is TRBV28, the J call TRBJ2-4, with 7 positions matching TRBD1. CDR3 sequence: CASRPWDRELAKNIQYF. CDR3 DNA: TGTGCCAGCAGGCCTTGGGACAGAGAATTAGCCAAAAACATTCAGTACTTC.